Below are 5 T cell receptor beta chains sequenced from a single sample in a study of CD4+ T cells in melanoma. Sequencing used immunoSEQ multiplex PCR; TCRdb keeps in-frame clones, though not all of them. The sample consists of tens of thousands of clones, about 70% of them appearing once. The sequencing input was tumor tissue. The receptor set was obtained from a human donor with melanoma.

This clone has just one count. This chain joins TRBV7-9 and TRBJ2-1; D is uncertain. The CDR3 has 12 residues. Germline V gene sequence: CDR1 SEHNR, CDR2 FQNEAQ (reference sequence). V was trimmed by 5 bases and J by 10 bases, leaving 12 bases between them. CDR3 region: CASSPPVGEQFF. The DNA for the CDR3 is TGTGCCAGCAGCCCTCCGGTGGGAGAGCAGTTCTTC.

This clone was detected a few times. The chain couples TRBV4-3 to TRBJ2-1; no reliable D call. The ends were cut back, 0 bases at V and 4 bases at J, with 13 bases in the middle. The germline CDR1 and CDR2 sequences are LGHNA and YSLEER. The CDR3 covers 16 residues. CDR3: CASSQEAEPLYNEQFF. Here the CDR3 DNA reads TGCGCCAGCAGCCAAGAGGCCGAGCCTTTATACAATGAGCAGTTCTTC.

The V and J genes are TRBV5-1 and TRBJ2-7, with TRBD1 as a possible D gene (6 bases). The CDR3 sequence is 13 residues long. With 5 bases removed from V and 2 bases from J, the gap between germline ends came to 11 bases. The germline V gene encodes CDR1 SGHRS and CDR2 YFSETQ. CDR3 DNA sequence: TGCGCCAGCAGGGAGGACAGTGCCTACGAGCAGTACTTC. It specifies CASREDSAYEQYF. Based on the CDR3 plus reference TRBV5-1 and TRBJ2-7, the full variable domain is KAGVTQTPRYLIKTRGQQVTLSCSPISGHRSVSWYQQTPGQGLQFLFEYFSETQRNKGNFPGRFSGRQFSNSRSEMNVSTLELGDSALYLCASREDSAYEQYFGPGTRLTVT.

The chain carries TRBV7-3 and TRBJ1-6; possible D gene TRBD1, 5 bases. CDR1 and CDR2 (germline): SGHTA, FQGTGA. V was clipped by 4 bases and J by 3 bases, with 16 bases between them. The CDR3 length is 17 residues. CDR3: CASSSDYGGYYNSPLHF. CDR3 nucleotide sequence: TGTGCCAGCAGCTCCGATTACGGGGGGTACTATAATTCACCCCTCCACTTT.

This sequence joins TRBV6-1 and TRBJ2-7; 9 bases map to TRBD1. Germline V gene sequence: CDR1 MNHNS, CDR2 SASEGT. The CDR3 runs to 13 residues. With 7 bases clipped from V and 5 bases from J, the junction kept 6 bases outside the gene matches. CDR3 in DNA: TGTGCCAGCAATTCGGGACAGGGCCACGAGCAGTACTTC. Translated, it gives CASNSGQGHEQYF.